Shown below are 26 T cell receptor beta chains from a single sample sequenced in a study of cytomegalovirus exposure and HLA in healthy donors. PCR involved 60 Vbeta and 13 Jbeta primers. Data came from immunoSEQ multiplex PCR; TCRdb stores just in-frame clones and leaves some out. The sample holds about 130,000 clones, around three quarters seen once. Sample: PBMCs. These receptors all come from a man between 40 and 49 years old in good health and CMV-seronegative.

This clone was picked up one time. The chain recombines TRBV19 with TRBJ2-2; 7 bases align to TRBD1. The CDR3 runs to 15 residues. J lost 1 base, V lost 7 bases, and 6 bases had no gene match. The germline CDR1 and CDR2 sequences are LNHDA and SQIVND (reference sequence). This CDR3 is CASIWRQGNTGELFF. In nucleotides, the CDR3 is TGTGCCAGTATTTGGAGACAGGGGAACACCGGGGAGCTGTTTTTT.

This chain uses TRBV7-8 with TRBJ1-3; D gene unclear. This CDR3 spans 14 amino acids. Germline V gives CDR1 SGHVS, CDR2 FQNEAQ. Trimming took off 2 bases at V and 4 bases at J, with 9 bases between the two ends. CDR3 in amino acids: CASSLFGLGNTIYF. In nucleotides, the CDR3 is TGTGCCAGCAGCTTATTTGGCCTGGGAAACACCATATATTTT.

The chain has TRBV2 and TRBJ2-2; 11 bases align to TRBD2. V lost 4 bases and J lost 2; bases outside the gene matches: 3. The CDR3 contains 16 residues. Germline V gene sequence: CDR1 SNHLY, CDR2 FYNNEI. In DNA, the CDR3 is TGTGCCAGCAGTGGAGGGACTAGCGGAAACACCGGGGAGCTGTTTTTT. Its protein is CASSGGTSGNTGELFF.

The chain couples TRBV5-1 to TRBJ2-2; 9 nucleotides align to TRBD2. Germline V lookup: CDR1 SGHRS, CDR2 YFSETQ. Trimming took 2 bases from V and 2 from J; bases not matched to a gene: 4. The CDR3 totals 16 residues. The CDR3: CASSFLAGTNTGELFF. The CDR3 DNA sequence: TGCGCCAGCAGCTTTCTAGCGGGGACAAACACCGGGGAGCTGTTTTTT.

This sequence joins TRBV10-3 and TRBJ2-7; perhaps TRBD2 as D (5 bases). Germline assignment: CDR1 ENHRY and CDR2 SYGVKD. The CDR3 sequence is 11 residues long. V lost 3 bases and J lost 6, with 6 bases in between. This CDR3 is CAISDGGEQYF. CDR3 nucleotide sequence: TGTGCCATCAGTGATGGAGGCGAGCAGTACTTC.

The rearrangement uses TRBV25-1 and TRBJ2-7; TRBD2 might be the D (6 bases). Looked up from germline, CDR1 is MGHDK and CDR2 is SYGVNS. The CDR3 runs to 14 residues. Deletions cut 8 bases from V and 6 bases from J, with 20 bases between. The CDR3 bases are TGTGCCAGCGGCGGGACTGGAGCCCCGCGCGAGCAGTACTTC. Protein sequence: CASGGTGAPREQYF.

The chain joins TRBV4-3 to TRBJ2-2; D possibly corresponds to TRBD1 (6 bases). CDR3 length: 15 residues. The germline V gene has CDR1 LGHNA and CDR2 YSLEER. V shed 1 base and J shed 5 bases, with 11 bases lying between them. Written as DNA, the CDR3 is TGCGCCAGCAGCCAAGGGCAGGGGTCAACCGGGGAGCTGTTTTTT. This gives the protein CASSQGQGSTGELFF.

This chain connects TRBV6-6 to TRBJ1-4; D not resolved. The CDR3 has 12 amino acids. Germline V gene sequence: CDR1 MNHNY, CDR2 SVGAGI (reference sequence). V was shortened by 8 bases and J by 7 bases, with 11 bases between the two germline ends. CDR3 sequence: CASRGGFEKLFF. In DNA form, the CDR3 reads TGTGCCAGCCGAGGAGGATTTGAAAAACTGTTTTTT.

The chain couples TRBV2 to TRBJ1-1; the D gene is possibly TRBD1 (5 bases). CDR1 is SNHLY and CDR2 is FYNNEI in the germline V gene. Trimming stripped 7 bases from V and 6 bases from J, with 18 bases between. This CDR3 region has 14 residues. Here the CDR3 DNA reads TGTGCCAGCACCCAGACAGTTAAAGATGCTGAAGCTTTCTTT. It specifies CASTQTVKDAEAFF.

The chain is built from TRBV5-1 and TRBJ2-1; TRBD2 matches at 15 bases. Germline-derived CDR1 and CDR2 are SGHRS and YFSETQ. Trimming took 0 bases from V and 2 from J; bases not matched to a gene: 12. This CDR3 has 21 amino acids. CDR3: CASSLAVSGTSGGLPYNEQFF. The CDR3 DNA reads TGCGCCAGCAGCTTGGCCGTCTCCGGGACTAGCGGGGGGCTTCCCTACAATGAGCAGTTCTTC.

The chain recombines TRBV7-9 with TRBJ2-5, with TRBD1 identical over 8 bases. The trim removed 5 bases at V and 4 bases at J, leaving 15 bases unmatched. The CDR3 runs to 17 residues. The germline gives CDR1 SEHNR, CDR2 FQNEAQ (reference sequence). The CDR3 DNA is TGTGCCAGCAGCCATAGGCGGGACAGGTTTACGGGAGAGACCCAGTACTTC. It specifies CASSHRRDRFTGETQYF.

The chain combines TRBV11-2 with TRBJ2-4; D ambiguous. The CDR3 runs 12 residues. V was trimmed by 5 bases and J by 9 bases, leaving 11 bases between them. The germline gives CDR1 SGHAT, CDR2 FQNNGV. This chain's CDR3 is CASSPRSLIQYF. In nucleotides, the CDR3 is TGTGCCAGCAGCCCCCGGAGCCTCATTCAGTACTTC.

The chain couples TRBV5-1 to TRBJ1-6, with 8 nucleotides matching TRBD1. The germline CDR1 and CDR2 sequences are SGHRS and YFSETQ. Trimming cost V 6 bases and J 9 bases; bases outside gene matches: 8. This CDR3 region has 14 residues. The CDR3 protein is CASMRGQDGSPLHF. The CDR3 coding sequence is TGCGCCAGCATGAGGGGACAGGACGGTTCACCCCTCCACTTT.

This chain uses TRBV11-2 with TRBJ1-2, with D tentatively TRBD1 (5 bases). This CDR3 has 15 residues. V dropped 5 bases and J dropped 8 bases, with 21 bases sitting between them. Germline V CDR1 and CDR2: SGHAT, FQNNGV. The CDR3 nucleotides read TGTGCCAGCAGCCCAGGTTTTAGCAGGGCTGAGGGCTACACCTTC. Protein: CASSPGFSRAEGYTF.

As to this clone: One end of the junction is discordant with germline, which a read error may explain. The chain recombines TRBV29-1 with TRBJ2-7; a weak D match, TRBD1 (6 bases). The CDR3 spans 18 residues. CDR1 is SQVTM and CDR2 is ANQGSEA in the germline V gene. CDR3 in DNA: TGCAGCGTTGCCCAAGAAAGGGAACCGGGACACCACGCGCACCCCCCTCGCTTC. Its translation: CSVAQEREPGHHAHPPRF.

The chain links TRBV28 to TRBJ2-5; 11 nucleotides match TRBD2. Losses at the gene ends were 5 bases for V and 5 bases for J; bases not matched to a gene: 7. Germline loops: CDR1 MDHEN, CDR2 SYDVKM. This CDR3 is 15 amino acids long. The DNA of the CDR3 is TGTGCCAGCAGTCTAGCGGGGGGTGTCGGGGAGACCCAGTACTTC. As protein: CASSLAGGVGETQYF.

The sample holds a few counts of this clone. This chain connects TRBV7-2 to TRBJ2-7; TRBD1 is a possible D gene (7 bases). Trimming took 5 bases from V and 6 from J, leaving 14 bases between them. Germline lookup yields CDR1 SGHTA and CDR2 FQGNSA. The CDR3 sequence is 13 residues long. CDR3 sequence: CASSRQGGGEQYF. CDR3 in DNA: TGTGCCAGCAGCCGACAGGGAGGAGGCGAGCAGTACTTC.

The chain has TRBV9 and TRBJ2-1, with 8 bases matching TRBD2. CDR3 length: 14 amino acids. J lost 9 bases, V lost 6 bases, and 11 bases had no gene match. Looked up from germline, CDR1 is SGDLS and CDR2 is YYNGEE. Here the CDR3 reads CASNSGGTAIEQFF. CDR3 nucleotide sequence: TGTGCCAGCAACTCGGGGGGGACCGCAATTGAGCAGTTCTTC.

With respect to this clone: Other nucleotide sequences in the sample specify the same CDR3. V is TRBV6-5 and J is TRBJ2-6, with D unresolved. The length of the CDR3 is 15 residues. V was shortened by 6 bases and J by 0 bases, with 9 bases between the two germline ends. CDR1 is MNHEY, CDR2 SVGAGI, per germline. The CDR3 DNA sequence: TGTGCCAGCAGACCACAGTCCTCTGGGGCCAACGTCCTGACTTTC. Translating gives CASRPQSSGANVLTF.

This clone has only a few counts. This rearrangement joins TRBV5-1 to TRBJ2-1, with 9 bases matching TRBD1. The CDR3 is 15 amino acids. Germline lookup yields CDR1 SGHRS and CDR2 YFSETQ. V shed 8 bases, J shed 3 bases, and the junction held 9 bases outside the gene matches. Here the CDR3 DNA reads TGCGCCAGTCTAAACTGGACAGGGGTCTACAATGAGCAGTTCTTC. It specifies CASLNWTGVYNEQFF.

The V call is TRBV9, the J call TRBJ1-6; 11 nucleotides match TRBD1. The V segment lost 4 bases and the J segment 8 bases; nucleotides outside the gene matches: 8. This CDR3 comprises 16 residues. From germline, CDR1 is SGDLS and CDR2 YYNGEE. CDR3 in DNA: TGTGCCAGCAGCCCCCGGACAGGGGGCGCAGATTCACCCCTCCACTTT. Its translation: CASSPRTGGADSPLHF.

This chain links TRBV7-9 with TRBJ2-5, with 8 bases identical to TRBD1. The J call may be faulty, since TRBJ2-7 better matches the DNA end. This CDR3 contains 18 residues. CDR1 is SEHNR and CDR2 is FQNEAQ in the germline V gene (reference sequence). CDR3 amino acids: CASSPPTGEATKDYEQYF. The CDR3 DNA reads TGTGCCAGCAGCCCACCGACAGGGGAAGCTACCAAGGACTACGAGCAGTACTTC.

There are a few counts of this clone. The chain recombines TRBV27 with TRBJ2-6; a weak D match, TRBD2 (5 bases). Trimming cost V 5 bases and J 0 bases, with 14 bases left between them. CDR1 and CDR2 (germline): MNHEY, SMNVEV (reference sequence). There are 17 residues in the CDR3. CDR3 loop: CASSPRAGDSGANVLTF. The CDR3 DNA is TGTGCCAGCAGTCCGAGGGCAGGAGACTCTGGGGCCAACGTCCTGACTTTC.

The chain uses TRBV7-2 and TRBJ2-7, with D perhaps matching TRBD2 (6 bases). CDR1 is SGHTA, CDR2 FQGNSA, per germline. The CDR3 is 15 residues long. Trimming stripped 0 bases from V and 2 bases from J, with 11 bases between. The CDR3 protein is CASSLARGLAYEQYF. The CDR3 DNA reads as TGTGCCAGCAGCTTAGCCCGGGGGTTAGCCTACGAGCAGTACTTC.

This clone has a handful of counts. The rearrangement uses TRBV2 and TRBJ2-1, with TRBD2 matching 7 bases. The CDR3 runs 14 residues. Germline loops: CDR1 SNHLY, CDR2 FYNNEI. Trimming cost V 8 bases and J 7 bases; bases outside gene matches: 11. This CDR3 is CASGIRGEGNEQFF. In DNA, the CDR3 is TGTGCCAGCGGCATCCGTGGGGAGGGGAATGAGCAGTTCTTC.

The genes are TRBV15 and TRBJ2-1; 8 nucleotides line up with TRBD2. The germline gives CDR1 LNHNV, CDR2 YYDKDF (reference sequence). V lost 3 bases and J lost 4; bases outside the gene matches: 8. The CDR3 is made up of 16 amino acids. The CDR3 protein is CATSSPGVAGYNEQFF. In DNA, the CDR3 is TGTGCCACCAGCAGCCCAGGGGTAGCGGGGTACAATGAGCAGTTCTTC.